This T cell receptor beta chain is drawn from a study of blood T cell repertoires in COVID-19. About the research overall: In each case, the material was cDNA or gDNA derived from T cells, B-cell-depleted T cells, or PBMCs.

As handled by the study authors: Estimated nucleated cell counts came from reference gene primer amplification. Generated by immunoSEQ multiplex PCR, the TCRdb table keeps only in-frame clones and is missing some. Clone size and the V and J calls come from that table; the DNA yielded D and trimming. The sample shows 100,000 or so clones, around 84% of them seen only once. The CDR3 totals 19 residues. Germline-derived CDR1 and CDR2 are LNHNV and YYDKDF (reference sequence). J lost 0 bases, V lost 1 base, and 12 bases had no gene match. The clonotype was recovered from a woman in her fifties or sixties with acute or convalescent COVID-19. Sequencing used peripheral blood. The chain links TRBV15 to TRBJ2-7; 10 bases align to TRBD2. Here the CDR3 DNA reads TGTGCCACCAGCAGAGTTTTTAGCGGGGGGTCCTCTAGCTCCTACGAGCAGTACTTC. Translation gives CATSRVFSGGSSSSYEQYF.